This T cell receptor (beta chain) originates from a study of identical twins. Study findings and constraints: Analyses of zero insertions could, in part, be confounded by invariant MAIT and iNKT cells.

This clonotype has just a few counts. Its antigen is still unknown. CDR1 and CDR2 (germline): DFQATT, SNEGSKA (reference sequence). The CDR3 loop spans 14 amino acids. Unmatched junction bases numbered 12, after V lost 6 bases and J lost 5 bases. TCRdb reprocessed the 5' RACE reads with MiXCR, giving one entry per CDR3 protein. The sample lists 650,000 to 750,000 distinct CDR3 sequences; less than 25% were seen once. These sequences were also reported in another study, on T cells expressing NK-cell markers. In that study: The study drew TCR beta repertoires from sorted CD3+CD56+NKG2C+, CD3+CD56+NKG2C- and CD3+CD56-NKG2C+ T cells. In roughly six donors, dominant NKG2C+ clonotypes were roughly 1.0-8% of CD8+ T cells.

This TCR was recovered from a woman under 30 in good health. The V call is TRBV20-1, the J call TRBJ2-5; 7 bases map to TRBD1. Input material: PBMCs. CDR3: CSARRDSRGETQYF. CDR3 sequence (DNA): TGCAGTGCGCGCCGGGACAGCCGTGGGGAGACCCAGTACTTC.